This T cell receptor (beta chain) was profiled in a study of T-cell memory formation after mild COVID-19. Overall study: There were largely donor-specific TCR clusters.

After 5'RACE with constant-segment primers, TCR alpha and TCR beta cDNA libraries carrying sample barcodes and UMIs were obtained. In TCRdb, the 5' RACE reads were re-called with MiXCR into one record per CDR3 protein. The sample has roughly 480,000 distinct CDR3 sequences, approximately 23% seen once. Per germline, CDR1 MNHEY and CDR2 SVGAGI. The ends lost 3 bases at V and 2 bases at J; junction bases unmatched: 7. The CDR3 spans 15 residues. This clonotype was detected only a few times. The source material was PBMCs or a T cell subset sorted from them (not recorded which). The J gene is TRBJ2-7, the V gene TRBV6-5; TRBD1 matches 7 bases. This receptor was identified in an adult woman who had mild COVID-19 (a few samples of this study predate the infection). Cell type and time point are not known. The CDR3 sequence is CASSYDRTGTYEQYF. The CDR3, as DNA: TGTGCCAGCAGTTATGATAGGACAGGAACCTACGAGCAGTACTTC.